These T cell receptor beta chains were read from a single sample in a study of T cell responses to AZD1222 COVID-19 vaccine. The method was immunoSEQ multiplex PCR; TCRdb's version includes in-frame clones alone and lacks a portion of them. Of about 200,000 clones listed, approximately 93% were seen once; the top ten hold around 1%. The sequences come from peripheral blood, collected 28 days after the second AZD1222 dose. The receptors originated from an adult who received the AZD1222 COVID-19 vaccine. The CDR3 runs from the conserved cysteine through the conserved F or W. Fields, in order: D gene, J gene, V gene, clone size, CDR3 DNA, CDR3 protein. A D gene is named only where the DNA matches it firmly. The listing skips clone size in some rows; elsewhere it reads once, few, many or a size class.

- | TRBJ1-2 | TRBV10-3 | few | TGTGCCATCAGTGAGGATCCCCCTGGTGGCTACACCTTC | CAISEDPPGGYTF
TRBD2 | TRBJ2-3 | TRBV7-3 | - | TGTGCCAGCAGCTTAAAGTCTAGCGGGGGGGATCACACAGATACGCAGTATTTT | CASSLKSSGGDHTDTQYF
- | TRBJ1-5 | TRBV15 | once | TGTGCCACCAGCAGAGATCCGGGTGGCAATCAGCCCCAGCATTTT | CATSRDPGGNQPQHF
- | TRBJ1-3 | TRBV7-2 | - | TGTGCCAGCAGCGGGGAGGATACGGCAACCACCATATATTTT | CASSGEDTATTIYF
TRBD1 | TRBJ1-1 | TRBV6-6 | - | TGTGCCAGCAGACTCGACCCGGGACAGGGTGGGACTGAAGCTTTCTTT | CASRLDPGQGGTEAFF
- | TRBJ1-5 | TRBV7-9 | - | TGTGCCAGCAGCCACAGGGAGTACCAGCCCCAGCATTTT | CASSHREYQPQHF
- | TRBJ2-2 | TRBV7-2 | - | TGTGCCAGCACCTCCTGGGCGGGCGGCGGGGAGCTGTTTTTT | CASTSWAGGGELFF
TRBD1 | TRBJ2-7 | TRBV6-5 | - | TGTGCCAGCAGTCCAGACAGGGGAGGTTCCTACGAGCAGTACTTC | CASSPDRGGSYEQYF
TRBD1 | TRBJ1-5 | TRBV28 | - | TGTGCCAGCAGTTTATGGGAGGACAGGAGGGAGCCCCAGCATTTT | CASSLWEDRREPQHF
- | TRBJ1-1 | TRBV24-1 | - | TGTGCCACCAGTGGCCTGGACAGTTTTGAAGCTTTCTTT | CATSGLDSFEAFF
- | TRBJ1-1 | TRBV9 | - | TGTGCCAGCAGCGTAGAGAAGGGACGGGCCACTGAAGCTTTCTTT | CASSVEKGRATEAFF
- | TRBJ1-2 | TRBV9 | - | TGTGCCAGCAGCTCTGGGACACCAAACCTTAACTATGGCTACACCTTC | CASSSGTPNLNYGYTF
TRBD1 | TRBJ1-2 | TRBV6-5 | - | TGTGCCAGCAGAAGGACAGGGTACGACTATGGCTACACCTTC | CASRRTGYDYGYTF
- | TRBJ1-1 | TRBV6-6 | - | TGTGCCAGCAGGCCAGGGGTTCTGGGCAACACTGAAGCTTTCTTT | CASRPGVLGNTEAFF
TRBD1 | TRBJ1-2 | TRBV2 | - | TGTGCCAGCAGCCTCGGGACAGGCGGTGGCTACACCTTC | CASSLGTGGGYTF
TRBD1 | TRBJ1-4 | TRBV5-8 | - | TGTGCCAGCAGATCTACCGGGACAGAAGATGAAAAACTGTTTTTT | CASRSTGTEDEKLFF
TRBD1 | TRBJ1-5 | TRBV19 | - | TGTGCCAGTAGTGACGACAGGGATCAGCCCCAGCATTTT | CASSDDRDQPQHF
TRBD1 | TRBJ1-5 | TRBV28 | - | TGTGCCAGCAGCTGGGGACAGGGTGTCATCCAGCCCCAGCATTTT | CASSWGQGVIQPQHF
- | TRBJ1-1 | TRBV18 | few | TGTGCCAGCTCACCCCCTTCGGCAGCCAAAGCTTTCTTT | CASSPPSAAKAFF
- | TRBJ1-2 | TRBV19 | - | TGTGCCAGTAGTATTACGGAGGGACTTGGCGGCTACACCTTC | CASSITEGLGGYTF
- | TRBJ1-5 | TRBV6-6 | - | TGTGCCAGCAGTTACTCCGGCAGGGCGAGCAATCAGCCCCAGCATTTT | CASSYSGRASNQPQHF
TRBD2 | TRBJ2-3 | TRBV6-5 | once | TGTGCCAGCGCTAGCGGGGGGGCAGGAGATACGCAGTATTTT | CASASGGAGDTQYF
TRBD2 | TRBJ2-3 | TRBV4-2 | once | TGTGCCAGCAGTGGACTAGCGGGCGCAGATACGCAGTATTTT | CASSGLAGADTQYF
- | TRBJ1-4 | TRBV11-2 | - | TGTGCCAGCAGCTTAGGGGCGTTGGGCCGTAATGAAAAACTGTTTTTT | CASSLGALGRNEKLFF
- | TRBJ1-2 | TRBV18 | - | TGTGCCAGCTCACCAGACTGGGGGCTTGGCTACACCTTC | CASSPDWGLGYTF
TRBD1 | TRBJ1-5 | TRBV10-3 | - | TGTGCCACGCAACCCGGGACAGTTTATCAGCCCCAGCATTTT | CATQPGTVYQPQHF
TRBD1 | TRBJ1-1 | TRBV7-2 | - | TGTGCCAGCAGCTTAGTAGGGGGCATCACTGAAGCTTTCTTT | CASSLVGGITEAFF
- | TRBJ2-5 | TRBV5-4 | - | TGTGCCAGCAGTCCCCCAGGGTCAAGGGAGACCCAGTACTTC | CASSPPGSRETQYF
- | TRBJ1-1 | TRBV25-1 | - | TGTGCCAGCAGTGAACTCCTGGGGTCGACGAACACTGAAGCTTTCTTT | CASSELLGSTNTEAFF
- | TRBJ2-1 | TRBV7-8 | - | TGTGCCAGCAGCTTCGGGCAGTACTCCTACAATGAGCAGTTCTTC | CASSFGQYSYNEQFF
TRBD1 | TRBJ1-6 | TRBV7-8 | few | TGTGCCAGCAGCTCCCAGGGGGCCGCCTATAATTCACCCCTCCACTTT | CASSSQGAAYNSPLHF
- | TRBJ2-2 | TRBV4-1 | - | TGCGCCAGCAGCCAAGGATCCGGGCCGGGAACCGGGGAGCTGTTTTTT | CASSQGSGPGTGELFF
- | TRBJ2-1 | TRBV3-1/TRBV3-2 | - | TGTGCCAGCAGCCACCATGGACAGCACAATGAGCAGTTCTTC | CASSHHGQHNEQFF
- | TRBJ2-7 | TRBV19 | - | TGTGCCAGTAGTATGAGATCCGGGGGCCACGAGCAGTACTTC | CASSMRSGGHEQYF
TRBD2 | TRBJ2-5 | TRBV2 | - | TGTGCCAGCAGTGCGACTAGCGGGGGGACTAAGGAAGAGACCCAGTACTTC | CASSATSGGTKEETQYF
- | TRBJ1-2 | TRBV5-4 | once | TGTGCCAGCAGCTTGACAAAAGAAGGGAGAGGCTACACCTTC | CASSLTKEGRGYTF
- | TRBJ1-5 | TRBV3-1/TRBV3-2 | - | TGTGCCAGCAGCCAAGACTCAGGAGGTCAGCCCCAGCATTTT | CASSQDSGGQPQHF
- | TRBJ2-2 | TRBV18 | - | TGTGCCAGCTCACCATTTGGCAGGGGTGACACCGGGGAGCTGTTTTTT | CASSPFGRGDTGELFF
- | TRBJ1-4 | TRBV30 | - | TGTGCCTGGAGCCGACGGACAAGGAATGAAAAACTGTTTTTT | CAWSRRTRNEKLFF
TRBD1 | TRBJ1-5 | TRBV19 | - | TGTGCCAGTAGGTTGACAGGGAACAATCAGCCCCAGCATTTT | CASRLTGNNQPQHF
- | TRBJ1-1 | TRBV9 | - | TGTGCCAGCAGCGCAATAATGAACACTGAAGCTTTCTTT | CASSAIMNTEAFF
- | TRBJ2-2 | TRBV7-3 | few | TGTGCCAGCAGCGCCTTCCCGGGACCGCGCACCGGGGAGCTGTTTTTT | CASSAFPGPRTGELFF
- | TRBJ1-6 | TRBV3-1/TRBV3-2 | - | TGTGCCAGCAGCCAAGCTGGAGGGGGAGTTGGTTCACCCCTCCACTTT | CASSQAGGGVGSPLHF
TRBD1 | TRBJ2-7 | TRBV29-1 | - | TGCAGCGTCCTGACAGGGTACTCCTACGAGCAGTACTTC | CSVLTGYSYEQYF
- | TRBJ2-1 | TRBV2 | - | TGTGCCAGCAGTAGGGATGACAATGAGCAGTTCTTC | CASSRDDNEQFF
TRBD1 | TRBJ1-6 | TRBV5-1 | once | TGCGCCAGCAGCTTGGGATCGACAGGGGCGGTTTCACCCCTCCACTTT | CASSLGSTGAVSPLHF
TRBD1 | TRBJ2-7 | TRBV5-1 | - | TGCGCCAGCAGCTTGGGGTTCCGGACAGGGGGCTCCTACGAGCAGTACTTC | CASSLGFRTGGSYEQYF
- | TRBJ1-1 | TRBV29-1 | - | TGCAGCGTTGAGTCTTTGGGTTCGAACACTGAAGCTTTCTTT | CSVESLGSNTEAFF
- | TRBJ2-2 | TRBV2 | - | TGTGCCAGCAGTGAAGCGAGGCCGGGGCGACAGGACTACACCGGGGAGCTGTTTTTT | CASSEARPGRQDYTGELFF
TRBD2 | TRBJ2-1 | TRBV2 | - | TGTGCCAGCAGCCCCTCTCGCGGGGGGGCCAATGAGCAGTTCTTC | CASSPSRGGANEQFF
- | TRBJ2-3 | TRBV6-5 | - | TGTGCCAGCAGTTACGGGGGGGCCGCGGGAGATACGCAGTATTTT | CASSYGGAAGDTQYF
- | TRBJ2-2 | TRBV7-8 | few | TGTGCCAGCAGCTTTGATCTCCTTCCCACCGGGGAGCTGTTTTTT | CASSFDLLPTGELFF
TRBD1 | TRBJ2-7 | TRBV19 | - | TGTGCCAGTCAAACAGGGGGCGAGTCCTACGAGCAGTACTTC | CASQTGGESYEQYF
- | TRBJ1-5 | TRBV2 | - | TGTGCCAGCCGCGGGGGGGAAAGGCAGCCCCAGCATTTT | CASRGGERQPQHF
TRBD1 | TRBJ2-1 | TRBV13 | - | TGTGCCAGCAGCGCTACAGGGGCGCGGTCCTACAATGAGCAGTTCTTC | CASSATGARSYNEQFF
- | TRBJ2-5 | TRBV27 | - | TGTGCCAGCAGTCCTGGACATAGGAGGACGCAGTACTTC | CASSPGHRRTQYF
TRBD1 | TRBJ2-7 | TRBV28 | - | TGTGCCAGCAACCAACCCGGGACAGGGCCCTACGAGCAGTACTTC | CASNQPGTGPYEQYF
TRBD1 | TRBJ1-2 | TRBV7-8 | - | TGTGCCAGCAGCTGGGACAGTAACTATGGCTACACCTTC | CASSWDSNYGYTF
TRBD2 | TRBJ2-2 | TRBV6-5 | - | TGTGCCAGCAGTTATAGCGGGAGTAACACCGGGGAGCTGTTTTTT | CASSYSGSNTGELFF